The 15 T cell receptor beta chains below all came from one sample that was sequenced in a study of Ad26.COV2.S vaccination and SARS-CoV-2 variants. Here immunoSEQ multiplex PCR was the method, and the copy in TCRdb shows in-frame clones only, minus some. The repertoire holds about 350,000 clones, with approximately 90% as singletons. Specimen: peripheral blood, collected after recovery from COVID-19. Every receptor here comes from a human donor who had recovered from COVID-19.

The chain uses TRBV14 and TRBJ2-1; 8 nucleotides line up with TRBD2. The CDR3 spans 15 residues. The germline gives CDR1 SGHDN, CDR2 FVKESK. Trimming removed 4 bases from V and 7 bases from J; junction bases left unmatched: 9. The CDR3 coding sequence is TGTGCCAGCAGCCCCCTTCGGGGGGGAATAAATGAGCAGTTCTTC. This gives the protein CASSPLRGGINEQFF. The variable domain in full, completed from reference TRBV14 and TRBJ2-1, reads EAGVTQFPSHSVIEKGQTVTLRCDPISGHDNLYWYRRVMGKEIKFLLHFVKESKQDESGMPNNRFLAERTGGTYSTLKVQPAELEDSGVYFCASSPLRGGINEQFFGPGTRLTVL.

The V call is TRBV7-6, the J call TRBJ2-3; the match to TRBD2 covers 11 bases. The germline gives CDR1 SGHVS, CDR2 FNYEAQ. The CDR3 is made up of 14 amino acids. V gave up 6 bases and J gave up 5 bases; unmatched junction bases: 4. The CDR3 nucleotides are TGTGCCAGCAGTTCAGGACTAGCGGGAGATACGCAGTATTTT. Its translation is CASSSGLAGDTQYF.

This chain uses TRBV29-1 with TRBJ1-2; D may be TRBD1 (6 bases). V gave up 6 bases and J gave up 4 bases, with 12 bases separating them. Germline values: CDR1 SQVTM, CDR2 ANQGSEA. CDR3 length equals 12 residues. The CDR3 DNA follows: TGCAGCGTAGAGCAGGGGAGCTATGGCTACACCTTC. It is translated as CSVEQGSYGYTF.

This clone was recorded once. DNA of the CDR3: TGTGCCAGCAGCTTGGAACAGCAGTATGGCTACACCTTC. Its protein product is CASSLEQQYGYTF. The gene calls are TRBV5-4 and TRBJ1-2; no clear D gene. Germline CDR1 is SGHNT and CDR2 is YYREEE (reference sequence). V lost 0 bases to trimming and J lost 5 bases, with 8 bases between them. The CDR3 is made up of 13 amino acids.

The chain links TRBV7-2 to TRBJ1-1, with D possibly matching TRBD1 (6 bases). V was shortened by 2 bases and J by 6 bases, with 10 bases between the two germline ends. Germline V gene data show CDR1 as SGHTA and CDR2 as FQGNSA. The CDR3 is made up of 13 amino acids. The CDR3 here is CASSLSRGAEAFF. DNA for the CDR3: TGTGCCAGCAGCTTATCGAGGGGGGCTGAAGCTTTCTTT.

The chain links TRBV10-1 to TRBJ2-2; a weak D match, TRBD2 (6 bases). Trimming cost V 3 bases and J 4 bases, with 9 bases left between them. This CDR3 spans 14 amino acids. Germline-derived CDR1 and CDR2 are WNHNN and SYGVQD (reference sequence). CDR3 residues: CASSETAGTGELFF. The CDR3, as DNA: TGCGCCAGCAGTGAAACAGCGGGCACCGGGGAGCTGTTTTTT.

The rearrangement joins TRBV11-2 to TRBJ2-7; D is ambiguous. Germline V lookup: CDR1 SGHAT, CDR2 FQNNGV. CDR3 length equals 13 residues. Trimming pared 5 bases from V and 2 bases from J, leaving 10 bases between. CDR3 amino acids: CASSPLTAYEQYF. Written as DNA, the CDR3 is TGTGCCAGCAGCCCCCTTACCGCCTACGAGCAGTACTTC.

V and J are TRBV12-3 or TRBV12-4 and TRBJ2-7; D remains unclear. The CDR3 extends over 12 amino acids. Trimming removed 2 bases from V and 9 bases from J, with 11 bases in between. The CDR3 DNA reads as TGTGCCAGCAGTTTACCCGATCGGTGGCAGTACTTC. Translating it yields CASSLPDRWQYF.

CDR3: CASSLDSGTKKGYEQYF. CDR3 sequence (DNA): TGTGCCAGCAGCTTAGATTCCGGGACCAAAAAGGGCTACGAGCAGTACTTC. The chain joins TRBV7-8 to TRBJ2-7, with D perhaps TRBD1 or TRBD2 (5 bases each). This CDR3 contains 17 residues. Trimming cost V 1 base and J 3 bases, with 19 bases left between them. Germline-derived CDR1 and CDR2 are SGHVS and FQNEAQ.

Here the CDR3 DNA reads TGTGCCAGCAGCTTAGAATTTACCAATGAGCAGTTCTTC. This gives the protein CASSLEFTNEQFF. The chain couples TRBV11-2 to TRBJ2-1; D remains ambiguous. The V end lost 0 bases, the J end lost 6 bases, and 6 bases lay between the germline ends. The CDR3 contains 13 residues. The V gene's germline CDR1 is SGHAT and CDR2 FQNNGV.

The chain recombines TRBV19 with TRBJ2-3, with D possibly matching TRBD2 (6 bases). The V gene's germline CDR1 is LNHDA and CDR2 SQIVND (reference sequence). CDR3 size: 14 residues. V gave up 3 bases and J gave up 2 bases, with 9 bases separating them. The CDR3 is CASSMGGDTDTQYF. The CDR3 nucleotides are TGTGCCAGTAGTATGGGGGGAGACACAGATACGCAGTATTTT.

V gene TRBV15 combines with J gene TRBJ1-6; D is undetermined. This CDR3 comprises 16 residues. Germline CDR1 reads LNHNV; CDR2 reads YYDKDF (reference sequence). Trimming left V 0 bases short and J 4 bases short, with 10 bases between. The CDR3 loop is CATSRDPGVYNSPLHF. The CDR3 DNA sequence: TGTGCCACCAGCAGAGATCCCGGGGTTTATAATTCACCCCTCCACTTT.

V is TRBV24-1 and J is TRBJ2-1, with TRBD2 matching 13 bases. Germline V lookup: CDR1 KGHDR, CDR2 SFDVKD. V gave up 4 bases and J gave up 8 bases; unmatched junction bases: 7. This CDR3 is built from 16 residues. CDR3 region: CATSDPGTSGDDEQFF. The CDR3, as DNA: TGTGCCACCAGTGACCCGGGGACTAGCGGGGACGATGAGCAGTTCTTC.

This clone was recorded once. The V call is TRBV14, the J call TRBJ2-5; D is ambiguous. The V end was cut by 4 bases, the J end by 5 bases, with 8 bases between. Germline V gene data show CDR1 as SGHDN and CDR2 as FVKESK. The CDR3 consists of 12 residues. CDR3 DNA: TGTGCCAGCAGCCGCATCGGGGAGACCCAGTACTTC. It translates to CASSRIGETQYF.

The V call is TRBV6-5, the J call TRBJ2-2; D remains unclear. Trimming shortened V by 6 bases and J by 7 bases, and 15 bases separated the two germline ends. CDR3 length equals 14 residues. Germline V CDR1 and CDR2: MNHEY, SVGAGI. CDR3 nucleotides: TGTGCCAGCAGGAACTTAGGGTCCGGCGGGGAGCTGTTTTTT. It specifies CASRNLGSGGELFF.